The 18 T cell receptor beta chains reported below all come from one sample, sequenced in a study of radiotherapy plus CTLA-4 blockade in lung cancer. Measured with immunoSEQ multiplex PCR; TCRdb has only the in-frame clones, and not every one. The profile covers roughly 54,000 clones, with 84% appearing a single time and 4.8% taken by the ten largest. This specimen consisted of peripheral blood, obtained from a patient treated with radiotherapy plus ipilimumab. These receptors were taken from a human donor with non-small cell lung cancer whose response to radiotherapy plus ipilimumab could not be evaluated.

CDR3 residues: CASSIDRTGPETQYF. The CDR3 DNA reads as TGTGCCAGTAGTATAGATCGGACAGGGCCAGAGACCCAGTACTTC. The V gene is TRBV19, the J gene TRBJ2-5; 8 positions match TRBD1. Germline CDR1 and CDR2: LNHDA and SQIVND (reference sequence). The CDR3 runs 15 residues. Unmatched junction bases numbered 4, after V lost 0 bases and J lost 4 bases.

The rearrangement joins TRBV6-6 to TRBJ1-2; possible D gene TRBD1, 5 bases. The germline CDR1 and CDR2 sequences are MNHNY and SVGAGI (reference sequence). Trimming took off 7 bases at V and 0 bases at J, with 12 bases between the two ends. The CDR3 loop spans 14 amino acids. The CDR3, as DNA: TGTGCCAGCACCCCCGACAGTTCTAACTATGGCTACACCTTC. The encoded protein is CASTPDSSNYGYTF.

The V gene is TRBV7-8, the J gene TRBJ2-7, with 10 positions matching TRBD1. Germline trimming cut 4 bases from V and 4 bases from J; bases unmatched to any gene: 10. CDR1 SGHVS and CDR2 FQNEAQ come from the germline V gene. The CDR3 has 16 residues. The CDR3: CASSSPGTGVGYEQYF. The DNA for the CDR3 is TGTGCCAGCAGCTCACCTGGGACAGGGGTAGGTTACGAGCAGTACTTC. The full variable domain, rest sourced from reference TRBV7-8 and TRBJ2-7, is GAGVSQSPRYKVAKRGQDVALRCDPISGHVSLFWYQQALGQGPEFLTYFQNEAQLDKSGLPSDRFFAERPEGSVSTLKIQRTQQEDSAVYLCASSSPGTGVGYEQYFGPGTRLTVT.

The chain carries TRBV27 and TRBJ2-6; possibly TRBD2 for D (5 bases). This CDR3 is 17 amino acids long. Trimming removed 3 bases at V and 0 bases at J, with 12 bases between. Per germline, CDR1 MNHEY and CDR2 SMNVEV (reference sequence). The CDR3, as DNA: TGTGCCAGCAGTTTTCTGGGCGGGCGCTCTGGGGCCAACGTCCTGACTTTC. Amino acids: CASSFLGGRSGANVLTF.

The gene calls are TRBV2 and TRBJ1-2, with D tentatively TRBD1 (5 bases). Germline assignment: CDR1 SNHLY and CDR2 FYNNEI. The CDR3 runs to 14 residues. V was cut by 7 bases and J by 5 bases, with 17 bases left in between. The DNA of the CDR3 is TGTGCCAGCATCAGGGCTTCGCCGGGTTATGGCTACACCTTC. Its translation: CASIRASPGYGYTF.

The chain carries TRBV4-3 and TRBJ2-7, with TRBD1 as a possible D gene (6 bases). From germline, CDR1 is LGHNA and CDR2 YSLEER. V was shortened by 0 bases and J by 6 bases, with 18 bases between the two germline ends. CDR3 length: 16 residues. Here the CDR3 DNA reads TGCGCCAGCAGCCAAGATAGGGGGAACCGAGCCGTCGAGCAGTACTTC. It codes for CASSQDRGNRAVEQYF.

J is TRBJ2-5 and V is TRBV10-3; the D gene is possibly TRBD1 (5 bases). The J call may be in error: the DNA end matches TRBJ2-7 better. The CDR3 spans 14 residues. Germline CDR1 is ENHRY and CDR2 is SYGVKD. This CDR3 is CAISESGHPYEQYF. Written as DNA, the CDR3 is TGTGCCATCAGTGAGTCGGGGCATCCCTACGAGCAGTACTTC.

The chain recombines TRBV27 with TRBJ1-4; possible D gene TRBD1, 6 bases. Trimming shortened V by 5 bases and J by 5 bases, and 12 bases separated the two germline ends. This CDR3 comprises 14 residues. The germline V gene encodes CDR1 MNHEY and CDR2 SMNVEV (reference sequence). CDR3 in amino acids: CASSKGGWNEKLFF. CDR3 DNA sequence: TGTGCCAGCAGTAAAGGGGGATGGAATGAAAAACTGTTTTTT.

This chain connects TRBV7-9 to TRBJ2-1, with TRBD2 identical over 9 bases. V shed 3 bases, J shed 3 bases, and the junction held 3 bases outside the gene matches. CDR1 and CDR2 from the germline V gene are SEHNR and FQNEAQ (reference sequence). The CDR3 consists of 15 residues. The DNA of the CDR3 is TGTGCCAGCAGCTTTACTAGCGGGCTCTACAATGAGCAGTTCTTC. Residues: CASSFTSGLYNEQFF.

The chain links TRBV18 to TRBJ1-1; a possible D gene is TRBD1 (5 bases). V was trimmed by 5 bases and J by 0 bases, leaving 10 bases between them. Germline V gives CDR1 KGHSH, CDR2 LQKENI. CDR3 length equals 14 residues. CDR3 residues: CASSSIGVNTEAFF. The CDR3 coding sequence is TGTGCCAGCTCATCAATAGGGGTGAACACTGAAGCTTTCTTT.

This clone has a single count. The chain joins TRBV5-5 to TRBJ1-1; 8 bases are shared with TRBD1. Germline CDR1 SGHKS, CDR2 YYEKEE (reference sequence). Trimming at V came to 1 base and at J to 4 bases, leaving 3 bases not matched to a gene. This CDR3 has 14 residues. This chain's CDR3 is CASSLLDRGTEAFF. The CDR3 nucleotides are TGTGCCAGCAGCTTGCTCGACAGGGGCACTGAAGCTTTCTTT.

The rearrangement uses TRBV13 and TRBJ1-2, with TRBD1 identical over 8 bases. The V and J ends lost 3 bases and 2 bases, in that order; junction bases with no gene match: 5. The CDR3 contains 15 residues. The germline V gene encodes CDR1 PRHDT and CDR2 FYEKMQ (reference sequence). CDR3 loop: CASSFGQGINYGYTF. CDR3 nucleotide sequence: TGTGCCAGCAGCTTCGGACAGGGAATCAACTATGGCTACACCTTC.

This clone was detected only once. The rearrangement joins TRBV5-4 to TRBJ2-1; 11 positions match TRBD2. Germline assignment: CDR1 SGHNT and CDR2 YYREEE (reference sequence). The CDR3 spans 15 residues. The trim removed 4 bases at V and 3 bases at J, leaving 3 bases unmatched. In DNA form, the CDR3 reads TGTGCCAGCAGCCCCACTAGCGGGAGCTACAATGAGCAGTTCTTC. It translates to CASSPTSGSYNEQFF.

The chain is built from TRBV4-1 and TRBJ1-2, with D possibly matching TRBD1 (5 bases). Trimming cost V 2 bases and J 4 bases, with 11 bases left between them. Germline values: CDR1 MGHRA, CDR2 YSYEKL. The CDR3 length is 14 residues. The CDR3, as DNA: TGCGCCAGCAGCCAAAGCAGGGTTTCCTATGGCTACACCTTC. Its protein product is CASSQSRVSYGYTF.

The CDR3 sequence is CASSLTGLAGLNEQFF. CDR3 sequence (DNA): TGTGCCAGCAGTCTAACGGGACTAGCGGGATTAAATGAGCAGTTCTTC. This sequence joins TRBV9 and TRBJ2-1, with TRBD2 matching 13 bases. From germline, CDR1 is SGDLS and CDR2 YYNGEE. The CDR3 has 16 amino acids. J lost 7 bases, V lost 5 bases, and 9 bases had no gene match.

The V call is TRBV28, the J call TRBJ1-1; D uncertain. V lost 3 bases to trimming and J lost 0 bases, with 17 bases between them. In germline, CDR1 is MDHEN, CDR2 SYDVKM. This CDR3 comprises 17 residues. The CDR3 DNA is TGTGCCAGCAGTTTCCTTGGGCGGCGGGGTCTGAACACTGAAGCTTTCTTT. Protein product: CASSFLGRRGLNTEAFF.

V gene TRBV12-5 combines with J gene TRBJ2-7; 9 nucleotides agree with TRBD2. The CDR3 consists of 15 residues. From germline, CDR1 is LGHNT and CDR2 FRNRAP. This CDR3 is CEGDFCGRAFREQYF. In nucleotides, the CDR3 is TGTGAGGGGGATTTTTGCGGGAGGGCCTTTAGGGAGCAGTACTTC.

V usage is TRBV2 and J usage is TRBJ1-4; possibly TRBD1 for D (6 bases). The CDR3 totals 13 residues. Trimming left V 7 bases short and J 5 bases short, with 11 bases between. Germline loops: CDR1 SNHLY, CDR2 FYNNEI. The CDR3 DNA reads as TGTGCCAGCACTTACAGGGAGAATGAAAAACTGTTTTTT. It translates to CASTYRENEKLFF.